The source of this T cell receptor (beta chain) is a study of blood T cell repertoires in COVID-19. In the study overall: Specimens from acute and convalescent COVID-19 originated in the United States, Italy and Spain.

This CDR3 region has 14 residues. J was trimmed by 7 bases and V by 5 bases; bases with no gene match: 0. Germline V gene lookup returns CDR1 LNHDA and CDR2 SQIVND (reference sequence). TCRdb's table, derived via immunoSEQ multiplex PCR, lists solely in-frame clones and lacks some. The repertoire consists of about 140,000 clones, with approximately 82% occurring once and the leading ten covering 1.6%. For this clone: Other DNA sequences in the same sample also yield this CDR3.

The sample consisted of peripheral blood. The chain couples TRBV19 to TRBJ2-1, with 15 bases matching TRBD2. The sequence was collected from a human donor in a cohort sampled during active COVID-19. CDR3 nucleotides: TGTGCCAGTAGTGGGACTAGCGGGAGGAATGAGCAGTTCTTC. Its translation: CASSGTSGRNEQFF.